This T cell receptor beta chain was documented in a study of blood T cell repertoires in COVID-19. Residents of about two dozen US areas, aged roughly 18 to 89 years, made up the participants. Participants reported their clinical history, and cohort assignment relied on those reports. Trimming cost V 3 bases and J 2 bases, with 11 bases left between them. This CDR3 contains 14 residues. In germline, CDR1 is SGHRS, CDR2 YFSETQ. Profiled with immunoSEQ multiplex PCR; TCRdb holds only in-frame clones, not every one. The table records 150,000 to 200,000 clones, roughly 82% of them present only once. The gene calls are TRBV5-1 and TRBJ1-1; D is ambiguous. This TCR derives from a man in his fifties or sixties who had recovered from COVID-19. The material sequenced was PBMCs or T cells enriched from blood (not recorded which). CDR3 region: CASSSGRTNTEAFF. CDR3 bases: TGCGCCAGCAGCTCGGGCAGGACTAACACTGAAGCTTTCTTT. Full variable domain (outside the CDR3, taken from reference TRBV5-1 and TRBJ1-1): KAGVTQTPRYLIKTRGQQVTLSCSPISGHRSVSWYQQTPGQGLQFLFEYFSETQRNKGNFPGRFSGRQFSNSRSEMNVSTLELGDSALYLCASSSGRTNTEAFFGQGTRLTVV.